One sample yielded the 11 T cell receptor beta chains listed below, sequenced in a study of CD4 T cells in relation to SARS-CoV-2 and coronaviruses. Assay used: immunoSEQ multiplex PCR; TCRdb lists only in-frame clones, some missing. In the table there are some 60,000 clones, roughly 94% of which are singletons. Input material: naive CD4+ T cells from PBMCs. Sample subset: naive CD4+ T cells isolated by negative enrichment. The receptors were sampled from an adult with COVID-19.

V usage is TRBV6-2 or TRBV6-3 and J usage is TRBJ1-5; D gene ambiguous. Germline-derived CDR1 and CDR2 are MNHEY and SVGEGT. This CDR3 is 14 amino acids long. The ends were cut back, 2 bases at V and 3 bases at J, with 8 bases in the middle. CDR3 DNA: TGTGCCAGCAGTTACCCACTTCCCAATCAGCCCCAGCATTTT. This encodes CASSYPLPNQPQHF.

This clone was counted a single time. The genes are TRBV6-6 and TRBJ2-1; the D gene could be TRBD1 or TRBD2 (5 bases each). V lost 4 bases to trimming and J lost 5 bases, with 18 bases between them. Germline CDR1 reads MNHNY; CDR2 reads SVGAGI (reference sequence). CDR3 size: 16 residues. CDR3 protein: CASSSRGRAGHNEQFF. The CDR3 bases are TGTGCCAGCAGTTCTCGGGGCAGGGCAGGGCACAATGAGCAGTTCTTC.

This clone was observed once. The chain recombines TRBV5-1 with TRBJ1-4; 8 positions agree with TRBD1. The V gene's germline CDR1 is SGHRS and CDR2 YFSETQ. Unmatched junction bases numbered 2, after V lost 0 bases and J lost 7 bases. The CDR3 runs 14 residues. The CDR3 reads CASSLGQGPEKLFF. The DNA of the CDR3 is TGCGCCAGCAGCTTGGGACAGGGGCCTGAAAAACTGTTTTTT.

The chain combines TRBV30 with TRBJ1-2; D is ambiguous. The V and J ends lost 4 bases and 0 bases respectively, with 9 bases between them. The CDR3 length is 13 residues. Germline V gives CDR1 GTSNPN, CDR2 SVGIG (reference sequence). The CDR3, as DNA: TGTGCCTGGACGGCAGGAACTAACTATGGCTACACCTTC. Translating gives CAWTAGTNYGYTF.

This chain uses TRBV5-1 with TRBJ1-2; D call uncertain. Germline V CDR1 and CDR2: SGHRS, YFSETQ. The CDR3 is 14 amino acids. Trimming removed 0 bases at V and 4 bases at J, with 10 bases between. Here the CDR3 DNA reads TGCGCCAGCAGCTTGGAAAACTTGGGCTATGGCTACACCTTC. Translating gives CASSLENLGYGYTF.

The J gene is TRBJ2-7, the V gene TRBV2; weak D call: TRBD2 (6 bases). Germline assignment: CDR1 SNHLY and CDR2 FYNNEI. V was shortened by 2 bases and J by 0 bases, with 11 bases between the two germline ends. The CDR3 totals 15 residues. The CDR3 sequence: CASSERWGVSYEQYF. In DNA form, the CDR3 reads TGTGCCAGCAGTGAACGCTGGGGGGTCTCCTACGAGCAGTACTTC.

The gene calls are TRBV7-2 and TRBJ2-5; the D is unclear. Germline CDR1 and CDR2: SGHTA and FQGNSA. The CDR3 sequence is 13 residues long. Trimming shortened V by 3 bases and J by 3 bases, and 8 bases separated the two germline ends. The CDR3 region is CASSFSRKETQYF. The CDR3 DNA follows: TGTGCCAGCAGCTTTAGTAGGAAAGAGACCCAGTACTTC.

The chain employs TRBV21-1 and TRBJ2-3. TRBV21-1 is a known pseudogene. This CDR3 is 17 amino acids long. The CDR3, as DNA: TGTGCCAGCGAAACAAATAGAGGGGCGCGGGGCACAGATACGCAGTATTTT. Its protein product is CASETNRGARGTDTQYF.

The chain carries TRBV28 and TRBJ2-3, with 11 bases matching TRBD2. J gave up 3 bases and V 6 bases, and 14 bases lay outside the gene matches. The CDR3 length is 18 residues. Germline V gene data show CDR1 as MDHEN and CDR2 as SYDVKM. DNA of the CDR3: TGTGCCAGCAGCCGACCCTTTAGCGGGAGGGCCCTAACAGATACGCAGTATTTT. It encodes CASSRPFSGRALTDTQYF.

In this sample, this clone turned up once. This rearrangement joins TRBV4-3 to TRBJ2-7, with TRBD1 identical over 8 bases. This CDR3 comprises 18 residues. Trimming at V came to 2 bases and at J to 1 base, leaving 13 bases not matched to a gene. Germline values: CDR1 LGHNA, CDR2 YSLEER. The chain's CDR3 is CASSQSPRGQGASYEQYF. The CDR3 region has the DNA TGCGCCAGCAGCCAATCCCCCAGAGGGCAGGGGGCGTCCTACGAGCAGTACTTC.

The rearrangement uses TRBV28 and TRBJ2-6; tentatively, D is TRBD2 (5 bases). Germline V gene sequence: CDR1 MDHEN, CDR2 SYDVKM. The CDR3 spans 15 residues. The V end lost 4 bases, the J end lost 3 bases, and 10 bases lay between the germline ends. CDR3 nucleotides: TGTGCCAGCAGTTCTCCTGCGGGTGGGGCCAACGTCCTGACTTTC. As protein: CASSSPAGGANVLTF.